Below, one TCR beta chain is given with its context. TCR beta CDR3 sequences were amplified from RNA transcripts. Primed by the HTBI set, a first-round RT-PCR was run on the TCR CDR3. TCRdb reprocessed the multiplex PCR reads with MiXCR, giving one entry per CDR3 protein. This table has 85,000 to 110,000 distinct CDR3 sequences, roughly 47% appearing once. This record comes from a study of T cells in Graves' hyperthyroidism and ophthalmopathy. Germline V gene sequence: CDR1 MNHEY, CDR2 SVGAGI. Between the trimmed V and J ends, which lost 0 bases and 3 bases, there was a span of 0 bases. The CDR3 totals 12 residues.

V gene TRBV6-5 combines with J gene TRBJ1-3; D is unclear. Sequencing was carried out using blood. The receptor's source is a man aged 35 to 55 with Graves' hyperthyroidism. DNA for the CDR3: TGTGCCAGCAGTTACTCTGGAAACACCATATATTTT. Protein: CASSYSGNTIYF.